What follows describes a single T cell receptor (beta chain). Its antigen is undetermined. Germline V CDR1 and CDR2: MGHRA, YSYEKL. Trimming stripped 1 base from V and 11 bases from J, with 8 bases between. CDR3 size: 12 residues. This sample was included in a study of circulating and synovial CD4+ cells in juvenile arthritis. Study-level points and caveats: Circulating pathogenic-like and bulk T cells looked alike by Vbeta family usage. Some such blood samples were as oligoclonal as synovium.

Here immunoSEQ multiplex PCR was the method, and the copy in TCRdb shows in-frame clones only, minus some. The table includes about 16,000 clones, about 90% detected once. Samples derive from patients with active juvenile idiopathic arthritis. J is TRBJ1-4 and V is TRBV4-1; D may be TRBD1 (5 bases). The sequencing sample was made of CD4+ T cells from blood. The receptor was isolated from a human donor with juvenile idiopathic arthritis. CDR3 DNA sequence: TGCGCCAGCAGCCAAGTGGGGGGGAAACTGTTTTTT. Translation: CASSQVGGKLFF.